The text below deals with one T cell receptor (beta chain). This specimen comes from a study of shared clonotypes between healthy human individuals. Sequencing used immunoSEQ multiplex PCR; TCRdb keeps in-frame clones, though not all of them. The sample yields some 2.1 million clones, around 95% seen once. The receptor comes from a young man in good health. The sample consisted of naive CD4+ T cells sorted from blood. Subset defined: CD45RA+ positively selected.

Here the CDR3 DNA reads TGTGCCAGCAGTCAGACCGCCGGGGAGCTGTTTTTT. Its protein product is CASSQTAGELFF. The chain is built from TRBV2 and TRBJ2-2, with D unclear. CDR3 length equals 12 residues. The V gene's germline CDR1 is SNHLY and CDR2 FYNNEI. V was pared by 5 bases and J by 6 bases, with 7 bases between.